This T cell receptor beta chain was captured in a study of T cell responses to AZD1222 COVID-19 vaccine. Study outcomes and limitations: It was only 6 or 7 AZD1222 recipients who were seropositive at baseline. Close to half of all spike-specific TCRs reportedly target regions of the variants that are unmutated.

The table came from immunoSEQ multiplex PCR; TCRdb's copy has only in-frame clones and leaves some out. The repertoire consists of under 300,000 clones, with roughly 93% occurring once and the leading ten covering 0.55%. This CDR3 has 14 amino acids. With V trimmed by 2 bases and J by 1 base, 1 base remained unmatched. On this clone: Its antigen is still unknown.

The sequences come from peripheral blood, collected on day 0 of AZD1222 vaccination. This sequence originates from an adult in good health. The chain recombines TRBV23-1 with TRBJ1-2; TRBD1 aligns across 7 bases. TRBV23-1 is given ORF status, its function remaining uncertain. CDR3 bases: TGCGCCAGCAGTCAAGGACAGGATAACTATGGCTACACCTTC. Encoded protein: CASSQGQDNYGYTF.